This T cell receptor (beta chain) was documented in a study of blood T cells in healthy people across ages. In the study overall: The capture of about one barcoded beta molecule per two T cells was achieved by template switching. Study-wide findings and caveats: Among long-lived donors, naive CD4+ cells were more numerous and diversity higher than in aged donors.

Of note for this clonotype: The antigen is undetermined.

It was with a sample-barcoded 5' primer and a J-beta primer mix that a second PCR of about 7 to 12 cycles was run. Each cDNA molecule, via a template-switch adaptor with 12 random nucleotides, was tagged. TCRdb recomputed calls from the 5' RACE reads with MiXCR, one row per CDR3 protein. The data show around 780,000 distinct CDR3 sequences, roughly three fifths seen once. V gave up 6 bases and J gave up 0 bases, with 13 bases separating them. This CDR3 has 15 amino acids. Sequenced sample: blood. The source is a man aged 40-55 years in good health. The chain carries TRBV12-3 or TRBV12-4 and TRBJ2-3; D unresolved. The CDR3 sequence is CASSFSITSTDTQYF. In DNA form, the CDR3 reads TGTGCCAGCAGCTTCAGTATCACTAGCACAGATACGCAGTATTTT.